Below are 27 T cell receptor beta chains sequenced from a single sample in a study of cytomegalovirus exposure and HLA in healthy donors. Primers: 60 Vbeta forward and 13 Jbeta reverse. The table came from immunoSEQ multiplex PCR; TCRdb's copy has only in-frame clones and leaves some out. The sample has about 150,000 clones, 60% to 85% seen once. Sequencing used PBMCs. The receptor set was obtained from a woman aged 40 to 50 in good health and CMV-seronegative.

V is TRBV15 and J is TRBJ1-5; 7 bases map to TRBD1. The CDR3 spans 17 residues. The trim removed 1 base at V and 7 bases at J, leaving 13 bases unmatched. Germline values: CDR1 LNHNV, CDR2 YYDKDF (reference sequence). The CDR3 reads CATSRVQGVLLGQPQHF. DNA of the CDR3: TGTGCCACCAGCAGAGTTCAGGGGGTACTACTTGGGCAGCCCCAGCATTTT.

The gene calls are TRBV7-8 and TRBJ2-3, with D possibly TRBD2 on 6 matching bases. There are 15 residues in the CDR3. Germline CDR1 and CDR2: SGHVS and FQNEAQ. Trimming shortened V by 1 base and J by 1 base, and 9 bases separated the two germline ends. The CDR3 reads CASSLGGVGTDTQYF. CDR3 sequence (DNA): TGTGCCAGCAGCTTAGGGGGGGTGGGCACAGATACGCAGTATTTT.

The rearrangement links TRBV7-8 to TRBJ2-5; TRBD1 aligns across 8 bases. The J segment lost 5 bases and the V segment lost 5 bases, leaving 4 bases of the junction unmatched. This CDR3 has 13 residues. Per the germline V gene, CDR1 is SGHVS and CDR2 is FQNEAQ. This CDR3 reads CASSRGDRETQYF. The CDR3 coding sequence is TGTGCCAGCAGCAGGGGGGACAGGGAGACCCAGTACTTC.

V is TRBV5-4 and J is TRBJ1-5, with 7 bases lining up with TRBD1. The CDR3 is made up of 20 amino acids. V lost 1 base and J lost 0; bases outside the gene matches: 16. The V gene's germline CDR1 is SGHNT and CDR2 YYREEE (reference sequence). CDR3 sequence (DNA): TGTGCCAGCAGCTTGAAGTTTGCGACAGGGTCATCTTATAGCAATCAGCCCCAGCATTTT. Translation: CASSLKFATGSSYSNQPQHF.

The chain employs TRBV13 and TRBJ1-6, with 11 bases lining up with TRBD1. With V trimmed by 5 bases and J by 9 bases, 9 bases remained unmatched. The CDR3 covers 16 residues. Germline V gene lookup returns CDR1 PRHDT and CDR2 FYEKMQ (reference sequence). The CDR3 is CASSLTDRGHGSPLHF. As DNA, the CDR3 is TGTGCCAGCAGCCTCACGGACAGGGGGCATGGTTCACCCCTCCACTTT.

The rearrangement links TRBV5-1 to TRBJ1-2, with D perhaps TRBD1 (5 bases). The CDR3 runs 11 residues. V was pared by 3 bases and J by 8 bases, with 8 bases between. The V gene's germline CDR1 is SGHRS and CDR2 YFSETQ. The CDR3 nucleotides are TGCGCCAGCAGCTCGGGGGGAGGCTACACCTTC. Protein product: CASSSGGGYTF.

This chain uses TRBV25-1 with TRBJ1-2; 8 nucleotides match TRBD1. Germline lookup yields CDR1 MGHDK and CDR2 SYGVNS. The CDR3 loop spans 12 amino acids. V shed 7 bases, J shed 7 bases, and the junction held 5 bases outside the gene matches. As DNA, the CDR3 is TGTGCCAGCAATCAGGGGGCCGCTGGCTACACCTTC. Translation gives CASNQGAAGYTF.

The J gene is TRBJ2-7, the V gene TRBV7-9, with TRBD1 as a possible D gene (6 bases). Germline V gene data show CDR1 as SEHNR and CDR2 as FQNEAQ (reference sequence). Trimming took 3 bases from V and 7 from J, leaving 16 bases between them. The CDR3 extends over 14 amino acids. The CDR3 coding sequence is TGTGCCAGCAGCTTGACACAGGGAGTGAGTGAGCAGTACTTC. The encoded protein is CASSLTQGVSEQYF.

The genes are TRBV19 and TRBJ1-2; the match to TRBD1 covers 9 bases. CDR1 LNHDA and CDR2 SQIVND come from the germline V gene (reference sequence). V lost 3 bases and J lost 5; bases outside the gene matches: 7. The CDR3 is made up of 15 amino acids. CDR3 region: CASSMEGGTGYGYTF. CDR3 coding DNA: TGTGCCAGTAGTATGGAGGGGGGGACAGGGTATGGCTACACCTTC.

The rearrangement joins TRBV5-6 to TRBJ1-4, with 8 bases aligning to TRBD1. The V gene end was trimmed by 2 bases and the J gene end by 6 bases; junction bases not matched to a gene: 6. The CDR3 has 15 residues. The germline gives CDR1 SGHDT, CDR2 YYEEEE. The CDR3 here is CASSFRGQADEKLFF. In DNA form, the CDR3 reads TGTGCCAGCAGCTTTCGGGGACAGGCGGATGAAAAACTGTTTTTT.

The chain links TRBV19 to TRBJ2-1; the match to TRBD1 covers 9 bases. CDR3 length: 14 amino acids. J lost 6 bases, V lost 8 bases, and 8 bases had no gene match. Germline CDR1 LNHDA, CDR2 SQIVND (reference sequence). The CDR3 here is CASGRGQGSNEQFF. The CDR3 DNA reads TGTGCCAGTGGAAGGGGACAGGGTTCCAATGAGCAGTTCTTC.

The V and J genes are TRBV5-1 and TRBJ1-3; 7 positions agree with TRBD1. Germline trimming cut 0 bases from V and 2 bases from J; bases unmatched to any gene: 5. CDR3 length equals 16 residues. The germline gives CDR1 SGHRS, CDR2 YFSETQ. CDR3 loop: CASSLGGDSPGNTIYF. CDR3 DNA sequence: TGCGCCAGCAGCTTGGGGGGGGACAGTCCTGGAAACACCATATATTTT.

The J gene is TRBJ1-5, the V gene TRBV2; 7 positions match TRBD1. The length of the CDR3 is 15 residues. From germline, CDR1 is SNHLY and CDR2 FYNNEI. Trimming took 5 bases from V and 4 from J; bases not matched to a gene: 8. The DNA for the CDR3 is TGTGCCAGCAGTCCGGGGTTGACAGGGAATCAGCCCCAGCATTTT. Translating gives CASSPGLTGNQPQHF.

This clone occurred a few times. This chain joins TRBV6-1 and TRBJ1-1; D might be TRBD1 (6 bases). CDR3 size: 13 residues. Germline V gene sequence: CDR1 MNHNS, CDR2 SASEGT. The V end was cut by 5 bases, the J end by 3 bases, with 10 bases between. CDR3 residues: CASSWGGDTEAFF. CDR3 coding DNA: TGTGCCAGCAGTTGGGGGGGCGACACTGAAGCTTTCTTT.

The chain uses TRBV6-5 and TRBJ2-5; D not resolved. V was shortened by 10 bases and J by 4 bases, with 10 bases between the two germline ends. The CDR3 is 11 amino acids. The germline V gene encodes CDR1 MNHEY and CDR2 SVGAGI. The chain's CDR3 is CATDGGETQYF. In DNA, the CDR3 is TGTGCCACAGACGGCGGAGAGACCCAGTACTTC.

The chain links TRBV28 to TRBJ2-1; the match to TRBD2 covers 10 bases. The ends lost 2 bases at V and 7 bases at J; junction bases unmatched: 5. The CDR3 covers 15 residues. Germline V gene data show CDR1 as MDHEN and CDR2 as SYDVKM. The DNA of the CDR3 is TGTGCCAGCAGTTTAACAGCGGGGGGGCAAAATGAGCAGTTCTTC. This sequence encodes CASSLTAGGQNEQFF.

The chain employs TRBV7-2 and TRBJ1-3; D ambiguous. In germline, CDR1 is SGHTA, CDR2 FQGNSA. The CDR3 has 14 amino acids. V was shortened by 8 bases and J by 0 bases, with 11 bases between the two germline ends. The CDR3 spells CASRTEPSGNTIYF. The CDR3 DNA sequence: TGTGCCAGCCGAACAGAACCCTCTGGAAACACCATATATTTT.

This rearrangement joins TRBV6-1 to TRBJ1-2; 7 nucleotides align to TRBD1. Germline loops: CDR1 MNHNS, CDR2 SASEGT. The CDR3 has 13 residues. V lost 2 bases to trimming and J lost 8 bases; unmatched junction nucleotides: 5. The CDR3 region is CASSETGAGGYTF. DNA of the CDR3: TGTGCCAGCAGTGAAACAGGGGCGGGAGGCTACACCTTC.

The chain couples TRBV10-3 to TRBJ1-1, with a weak D call TRBD1 (5 bases). Trimming took off 4 bases at V and 7 bases at J, with 10 bases between the two ends. This CDR3 spans 12 amino acids. Germline V gene sequence: CDR1 ENHRY, CDR2 SYGVKD. CDR3 sequence reads: CAISAGRVEAFF. CDR3 DNA: TGTGCCATCAGTGCAGGGAGGGTTGAAGCTTTCTTT.

The CDR3 sequence is CASSQGASGGGETQYF. The CDR3 nucleotides are TGTGCCAGCAGCCAAGGGGCTAGCGGGGGCGGTGAGACCCAGTACTTC. The chain has TRBV7-2 and TRBJ2-5; 10 bases are shared with TRBD2. The CDR3 totals 16 residues. J gave up 5 bases and V 5 bases, and 11 bases lay outside the gene matches. Looked up from germline, CDR1 is SGHTA and CDR2 is FQGNSA.

This clone was seen only a few times. The J gene is TRBJ1-1, the V gene TRBV2; the D is unclear. Trimming removed 8 bases at V and 4 bases at J, with 11 bases between. This CDR3 has 12 residues. Germline CDR1 SNHLY, CDR2 FYNNEI. In DNA, the CDR3 is TGTGCCAGCCGGTCCCTCTCCACTGAAGCTTTCTTT. This gives the protein CASRSLSTEAFF.

The chain links TRBV30 to TRBJ2-3, with D unclear. This CDR3 has 13 residues. Trimming cost V 7 bases and J 3 bases, with 14 bases left between them. Germline values: CDR1 GTSNPN, CDR2 SVGIG (reference sequence). CDR3 nucleotide sequence: TGTGCCTTACAGACCCAAACAACAGATACGCAGTATTTT. As protein: CALQTQTTDTQYF.

This chain joins TRBV29-1 and TRBJ2-5; 9 nucleotides line up with TRBD1. The closer fit of TRBJ2-7 to the DNA end suggests the J call may be wrong. The CDR3 length is 14 residues. Germline V gene data show CDR1 as SQVTM and CDR2 as ANQGSEA. The CDR3 DNA sequence: TGCAGCGGCCGTAAGGGACAGGGAGTCCACGAGCAGTACTTC. Its translation is CSGRKGQGVHEQYF.

J is TRBJ1-6 and V is TRBV5-1; TRBD1 might be the D (6 bases). V lost 0 bases and J lost 7, with 8 bases in between. The CDR3 has 14 residues. The germline CDR1 and CDR2 sequences are SGHRS and YFSETQ. The CDR3 region has the DNA TGCGCCAGCAGCTTGGACAGGGCAAATTCACCCCTCCACTTT. The encoded protein is CASSLDRANSPLHF.

V usage is TRBV5-1 and J usage is TRBJ1-1; no clear D gene. V was shortened by 4 bases and J by 1 base, with 11 bases between the two germline ends. The CDR3 consists of 14 residues. CDR1 is SGHRS and CDR2 is YFSETQ in the germline V gene. DNA of the CDR3: TGCGCCAGCAGCGGGGATGGGAGGAACACTGAAGCTTTCTTT. It encodes CASSGDGRNTEAFF. Combining the CDR3 with reference TRBV5-1 and TRBJ1-1 gives the whole variable domain KAGVTQTPRYLIKTRGQQVTLSCSPISGHRSVSWYQQTPGQGLQFLFEYFSETQRNKGNFPGRFSGRQFSNSRSEMNVSTLELGDSALYLCASSGDGRNTEAFFGQGTRLTVV.

This clone was picked up a small number of times. The J gene is TRBJ2-7, the V gene TRBV5-1; 7 nucleotides agree with TRBD1. The CDR3 loop spans 17 amino acids. Losses at the gene ends were 0 bases for V and 4 bases for J; bases not matched to a gene: 13. CDR1 and CDR2 (germline): SGHRS, YFSETQ. CDR3 amino acids: CASSLAGTGQLVYEQYF. CDR3 DNA sequence: TGCGCCAGCAGCTTGGCCGGGACGGGACAGCTTGTTTACGAGCAGTACTTC.

This clone was seen a handful of times. This rearrangement joins TRBV7-8 to TRBJ2-7; TRBD1 might be the D (5 bases). Germline CDR1 is SGHVS and CDR2 is FQNEAQ. The CDR3 has 14 amino acids. V lost 5 bases, J lost 3 bases, and 14 bases lay in between. The CDR3 sequence is CASSLSDSFYEQYF. In DNA, the CDR3 is TGTGCCAGCAGCCTGTCCGACAGTTTCTACGAGCAGTACTTC.